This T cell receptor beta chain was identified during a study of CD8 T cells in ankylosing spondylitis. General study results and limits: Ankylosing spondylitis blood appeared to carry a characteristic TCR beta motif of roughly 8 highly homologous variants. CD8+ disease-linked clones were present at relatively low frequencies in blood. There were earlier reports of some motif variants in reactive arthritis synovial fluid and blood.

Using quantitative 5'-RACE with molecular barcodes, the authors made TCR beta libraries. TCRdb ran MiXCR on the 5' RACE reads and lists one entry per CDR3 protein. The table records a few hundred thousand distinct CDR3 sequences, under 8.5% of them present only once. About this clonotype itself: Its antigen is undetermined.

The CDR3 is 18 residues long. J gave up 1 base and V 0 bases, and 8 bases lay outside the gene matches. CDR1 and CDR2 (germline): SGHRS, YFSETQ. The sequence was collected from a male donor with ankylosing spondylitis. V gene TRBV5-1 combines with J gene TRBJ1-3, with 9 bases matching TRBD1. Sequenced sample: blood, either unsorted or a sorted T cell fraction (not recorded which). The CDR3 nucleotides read TGCGCCAGCAGCTTGGACCCTCCGGGACAGGGTTCTGGAAACACCATATATTTT. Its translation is CASSLDPPGQGSGNTIYF.